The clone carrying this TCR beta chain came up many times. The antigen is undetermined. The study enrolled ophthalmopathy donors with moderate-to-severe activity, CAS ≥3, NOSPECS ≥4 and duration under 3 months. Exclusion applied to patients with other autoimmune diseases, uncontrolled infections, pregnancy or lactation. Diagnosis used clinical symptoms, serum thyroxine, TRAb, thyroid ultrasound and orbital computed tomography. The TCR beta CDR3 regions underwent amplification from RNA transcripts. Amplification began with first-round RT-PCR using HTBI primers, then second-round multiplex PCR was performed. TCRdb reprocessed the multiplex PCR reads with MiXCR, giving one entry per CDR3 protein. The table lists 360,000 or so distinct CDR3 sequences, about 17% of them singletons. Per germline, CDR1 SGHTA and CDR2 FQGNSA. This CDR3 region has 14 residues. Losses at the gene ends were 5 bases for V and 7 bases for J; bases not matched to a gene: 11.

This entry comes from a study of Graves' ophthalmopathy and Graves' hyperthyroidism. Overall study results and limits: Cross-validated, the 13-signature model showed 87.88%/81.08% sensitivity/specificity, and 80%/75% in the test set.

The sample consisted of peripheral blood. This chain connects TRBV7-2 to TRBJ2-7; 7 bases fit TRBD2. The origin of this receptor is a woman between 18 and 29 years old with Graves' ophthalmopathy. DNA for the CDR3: TGTGCCAGCAGCCCCTGGGAATGGGGGGGGGAGCAGTACTTC. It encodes CASSPWEWGGEQYF. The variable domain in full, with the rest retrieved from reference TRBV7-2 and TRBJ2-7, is GAGVSQSPSNKVTEKGKDVELRCDPISGHTALYWYRQSLGQGLEFLIYFQGNSAPDKSGLPSDRFSAERTGGSVSTLTIQRTQQEDSAVYLCASSPWEWGGEQYFGPGTRLTVT.